These T cell receptor beta chains were read from a single sample in a study. TCRdb called the 5' RACE reads again in MiXCR, with one record for every CDR3 protein. The sample contains roughly 8,100 distinct CDR3 sequences, 40% to 65% of which appear only once. The specimen sequenced was memory CD4+ T cells sorted from a lymph node. The receptors here all came from a female donor with breast cancer. Each CDR3 is given with its conserved first and last residue. Each record gives: clone size, CDR3 length, D gene, J gene, V gene, CDR3 protein, CDR3 DNA. The D gene is left open where the match is weak. Clone size appears in some rows only: once, few, many, or a class for an expanded clone.

- | 11 | - | TRBJ1-1 | TRBV29-1 | CSVEDPTEAFF | TGCAGCGTTGAAGACCCAACCGAAGCTTTCTTT
few | 15 | - | TRBJ2-4 | TRBV12-3/TRBV12-4 | CASSSEASNKNIQYF | TGTGCCAGCAGTTCAGAGGCCTCCAACAAAAACATTCAGTACTTC
few | 15 | TRBD1 | TRBJ1-3 | TRBV4-1 | CASSQADRGRNTIYF | TGCGCCAGCAGCCAAGCGGACAGGGGGAGGAACACCATATATTTT
once | 13 | TRBD1 | TRBJ1-1 | TRBV20-1 | CSATRQGGTEAFF | TGCAGTGCTACTAGACAGGGAGGCACTGAAGCTTTCTTT
- | 16 | - | TRBJ2-7 | TRBV4-3 | CASSQELQGEGYEQYF | TGCGCCAGCAGCCAAGAATTACAGGGTGAGGGCTACGAGCAGTACTTC
- | 15 | TRBD2 | TRBJ2-7 | TRBV12-3/TRBV12-4 | CASSLEAGGGYEQYF | TGTGCCAGCAGTTTAGAGGCGGGGGGCGGCTACGAGCAGTACTTC
- | 15 | TRBD1 | TRBJ2-3 | TRBV12-3/TRBV12-4 | CASSPGTGVEDTQYF | TGTGCCAGCAGTCCCGGGACAGGGGTCGAAGATACGCAGTATTTT
- | 15 | TRBD1 | TRBJ2-1 | TRBV5-1 | CASSLGQGNLREQFF | TGCGCCAGCAGCTTGGGACAGGGGAATTTGCGTGAGCAGTTCTTC
few | 11 | - | TRBJ2-1 | TRBV12-3/TRBV12-4 | CASSSYNEQFF | TGTGCCAGCAGTTCCTACAATGAGCAGTTCTTC
few | 14 | - | TRBJ1-1 | TRBV12-3/TRBV12-4 | CASSLSPMNTEAFF | TGTGCCAGCAGTTTAAGTCCCATGAACACTGAAGCTTTCTTT
- | 14 | TRBD1 | TRBJ2-7 | TRBV29-1 | CSVAPDRASNEQYF | TGCAGCGTTGCCCCGGACAGGGCGTCCAACGAGCAGTACTTC
- | 15 | - | TRBJ1-2 | TRBV4-1 | CASSQASGWGDGYTF | TGCGCCAGCAGCCAAGCCTCCGGTTGGGGCGATGGCTACACCTTC
- | 14 | - | TRBJ2-3 | TRBV12-3/TRBV12-4 | CASSFPLETDTQYF | TGTGCCAGCAGTTTTCCTCTGGAAACAGATACGCAGTATTTT
few | 14 | - | TRBJ2-5 | TRBV20-1 | CSAPGRRTQETQYF | TGCAGTGCTCCGGGACGGAGGACCCAAGAGACCCAGTACTTC
few | 18 | TRBD2 | TRBJ2-2 | TRBV24-1 | CATSAYSGRAGNTGELFF | TGTGCCACCAGTGCGTATAGCGGGAGGGCCGGGAACACCGGGGAGCTGTTTTTT
few | 15 | TRBD2 | TRBJ2-1 | TRBV6-5 | CASSLGLAGWGEQFF | TGTGCCAGCAGCCTGGGACTAGCGGGGTGGGGTGAGCAGTTCTTC
- | 14 | TRBD1 | TRBJ2-7 | TRBV20-1 | CSAPTGTGSYEQYF | TGCAGTGCTCCAACCGGGACAGGGTCCTACGAGCAGTACTTC
- | 13 | - | TRBJ1-2 | TRBV7-2 | CASSLEQNYGYTF | TGTGCCAGCAGCTTAGAGCAGAACTATGGCTACACCTTC
- | 12 | - | TRBJ1-1 | TRBV6-6 | CASRVTDFEAFF | TGTGCCAGCAGAGTGACCGACTTTGAAGCTTTCTTT
- | 15 | TRBD1 | TRBJ2-1 | TRBV24-1 | CATSESGQGINEQFF | TGTGCCACCAGTGAATCAGGACAGGGGATTAATGAGCAGTTCTTC
once | 14 | - | TRBJ1-2 | TRBV12-3/TRBV12-4 | CASTNTRVDYGYTF | TGTGCCAGTACTAACACACGGGTGGACTATGGCTACACCTTC
- | 13 | - | TRBJ2-1 | TRBV12-3/TRBV12-4 | CASSLVSQGEQFF | TGTGCCAGCAGTTTAGTTAGCCAGGGTGAGCAGTTCTTC
- | 13 | - | TRBJ1-2 | TRBV7-8 | CASSLGGHWGYTF | TGTGCCAGCAGCTTAGGGGGGCACTGGGGCTACACCTTC
- | 17 | TRBD1 | TRBJ2-2 | TRBV12-3/TRBV12-4 | CASSFPSGQGHTGELFF | TGTGCCAGCAGTTTTCCTTCCGGACAGGGGCACACCGGGGAGCTGTTTTTT
- | 12 | TRBD2 | TRBJ2-1 | TRBV20-1 | CSVLAGANEQFF | TGCAGTGTGCTAGCGGGAGCCAATGAGCAGTTCTTC
few | 16 | TRBD1 | TRBJ2-1 | TRBV4-1 | CASSRHATGELNEQFF | TGCGCCAGCAGCCGCCATGCGACAGGGGAACTCAATGAGCAGTTCTTC
few | 15 | TRBD2 | TRBJ2-1 | TRBV6-5 | CASSAGGTSSNEQFF | TGTGCCAGCAGTGCCGGTGGGACTAGCAGCAATGAGCAGTTCTTC
- | 15 | TRBD2 | TRBJ2-5 | TRBV20-1 | CSARISSGIQETQYF | TGCAGTGCTAGAATTTCTAGCGGGATCCAAGAGACCCAGTACTTC
- | 13 | TRBD1 | TRBJ2-1 | TRBV29-1 | CSARQGLVDEQFF | TGCAGCGCCAGACAGGGTTTAGTTGATGAGCAGTTCTTC
- | 14 | TRBD1 | TRBJ1-2 | TRBV20-1 | CSARLDRDNYGYTF | TGCAGTGCTCGTTTAGACAGGGATAATTATGGCTACACCTTC
- | 10 | - | TRBJ2-3 | TRBV29-1 | CSVGGDTQYF | TGCAGCGTTGGAGGAGATACGCAGTATTTT
- | 14 | - | TRBJ1-1 | TRBV6-2/TRBV6-3 | CASSYSRGNTEAFF | TGTGCCAGCAGTTACTCGAGGGGGAACACTGAAGCTTTCTTT
- | 13 | - | TRBJ1-1 | TRBV20-1 | CSASQDTTFEAFF | TGCAGTGCTAGCCAAGACACGACTTTTGAAGCTTTCTTT
- | 15 | TRBD2 | TRBJ2-5 | TRBV11-2 | CASSSQPGGSETQYF | TGTGCCAGCAGCTCGCAACCGGGAGGCTCTGAGACCCAGTACTTC
few | 13 | - | TRBJ2-2 | TRBV24-1 | CATSDPGAGELFF | TGTGCCACCAGTGACCCAGGAGCCGGGGAGCTGTTTTTT
few | 14 | TRBD1 | TRBJ2-3 | TRBV20-1 | CSATQGYGTDTQYF | TGCAGTGCCACACAGGGGTATGGCACAGATACGCAGTATTTT
- | 14 | - | TRBJ2-5 | TRBV2 | CASTPGLLQETQYF | TGTGCCAGCACTCCCGGACTATTACAAGAGACCCAGTACTTC
- | 15 | - | TRBJ1-1 | TRBV9 | CASSVDPNLNTEAFF | TGTGCCAGCAGCGTGGACCCGAATTTAAACACTGAAGCTTTCTTT
- | 14 | - | TRBJ1-1 | TRBV7-9 | CASSAVREDTEAFF | TGTGCCAGCAGCGCCGTCAGGGAGGACACTGAAGCTTTCTTT
few | 12 | - | TRBJ1-1 | TRBV20-1 | CSARDDGADAFF | TGCAGTGCTAGAGATGATGGGGCAGACGCTTTCTTT
- | 11 | - | TRBJ1-1 | TRBV28 | CASSYHTEAFF | TGTGCCAGCAGTTATCACACTGAAGCTTTCTTT
few | 14 | - | TRBJ2-2 | TRBV7-3 | CASSLMGDHGELFF | TGTGCCAGCAGCTTAATGGGGGATCACGGGGAGCTGTTTTTT
- | 12 | - | TRBJ1-5 | TRBV20-1 | CSARDGAPREHF | TGCAGTGCTAGAGATGGGGCACCGAGGGAGCATTTT
- | 14 | - | TRBJ2-2 | TRBV29-1 | CSVVGPRTTGELFF | TGCAGCGTTGTGGGTCCTAGGACCACCGGGGAGCTGTTTTTT
once | 14 | TRBD1 | TRBJ2-1 | TRBV6-5 | CASSYARQGNEQFF | TGTGCCAGCAGTTACGCGCGACAGGGCAATGAGCAGTTCTTC
medium-sized | 14 | - | TRBJ2-7 | TRBV28 | CASREGGGPYEQYF | TGTGCCAGCAGGGAGGGGGGGGGACCCTACGAGCAGTACTTC
large | 14 | - | TRBJ1-4 | TRBV7-9 | CASSLRREDEKLFF | TGTGCCAGCAGCTTACGGAGGGAGGATGAAAAACTGTTTTTT
- | 17 | TRBD1 | TRBJ2-6 | TRBV5-4 | CASRPGQGAAGANVLTF | TGTGCCAGCAGACCGGGACAGGGGGCTGCTGGGGCCAACGTCCTGACTTTC
- | 16 | - | TRBJ2-3 | TRBV3-1 | CASGLTQGGSTDTQYF | TGTGCCAGCGGCCTAACCCAGGGGGGTAGCACAGATACGCAGTATTTT